The source of this T cell receptor beta chain is a study of T cells after yellow fever vaccination. General study points: FACS-sorted repertoires could harbor abundant contaminating bulk-population clonotypes. Weaker overall, the secondary response nonetheless peaked faster (day 5 versus 15).

Via MiXCR, TCRdb re-called the 5' RACE reads, giving one row per CDR3 protein. This repertoire shows about 580,000 distinct CDR3 sequences, 17% found once; its top ten account for 17%. This clonotype was observed a handful of times. Its antigen is still unknown. Germline assignment: CDR1 SQVTM and CDR2 ANQGSEA. V dropped 7 bases and J dropped 4 bases, with 16 bases sitting between them. The CDR3 is 13 amino acids. The receptor was isolated from a man between 18 and 35 years old who received the YFV17D yellow fever vaccine. The J gene is TRBJ1-2, the V gene TRBV29-1, with unresolved D. Sequences were derived from PBMCs, sampled 5 days after the first yellow fever vaccination. The CDR3 DNA is TGCAGCGGTGATGAGGGAGGACTCTATGGCTACACCTTC. The encoded protein is CSGDEGGLYGYTF.